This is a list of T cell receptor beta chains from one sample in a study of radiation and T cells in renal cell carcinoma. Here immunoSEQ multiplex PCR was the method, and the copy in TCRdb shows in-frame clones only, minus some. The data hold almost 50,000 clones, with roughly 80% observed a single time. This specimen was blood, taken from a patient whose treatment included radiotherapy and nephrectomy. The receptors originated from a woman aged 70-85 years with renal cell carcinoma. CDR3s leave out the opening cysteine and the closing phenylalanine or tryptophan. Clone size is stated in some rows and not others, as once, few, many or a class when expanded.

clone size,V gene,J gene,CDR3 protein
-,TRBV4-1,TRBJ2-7,ASSQVRDRSHYEQY
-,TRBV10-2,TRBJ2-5,ASRTGGWETQY
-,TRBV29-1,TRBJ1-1,SVEDGGRREAF
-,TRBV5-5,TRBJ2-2,ASSLGRWAGTGELF
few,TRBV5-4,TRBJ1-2,ASSLVDNYGYT
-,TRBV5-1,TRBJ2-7,ASRAGSSYEQY
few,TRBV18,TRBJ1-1,ASSPLNQVNTEAF
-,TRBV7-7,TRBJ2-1,ASSPRTGPDEQF
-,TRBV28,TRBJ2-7,ASSSIRDRSYEQY
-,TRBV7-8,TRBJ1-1,ASSQERTGEAF
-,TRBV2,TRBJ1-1,ASSPRTGANTEAF
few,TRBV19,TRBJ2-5,ASSSGQETQY
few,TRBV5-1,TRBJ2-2,ASSFGGQGLNTGELF
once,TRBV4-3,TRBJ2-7,ASSQGYYSEQY
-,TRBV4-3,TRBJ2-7,ASSQGVWYEQY
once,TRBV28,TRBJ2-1,ASSHLGGSSYNEQF
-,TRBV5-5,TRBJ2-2,ASGITLTNTGELF
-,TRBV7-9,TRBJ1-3,ASSGRMNSGNTIY
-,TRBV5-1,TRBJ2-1,ASSSRGVSEQF
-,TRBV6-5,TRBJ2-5,ASSYGGGDQETQY
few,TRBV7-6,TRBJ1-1,ASTSRRANTEAF
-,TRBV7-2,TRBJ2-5,ASSLASSGRGDETQY
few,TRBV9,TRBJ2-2,ASSVGQNTGELF
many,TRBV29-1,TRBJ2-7,SVVTSWLDEQY
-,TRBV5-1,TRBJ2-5,ASSSGTGKETQY
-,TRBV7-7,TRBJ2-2,ASSPTSGAPPTGELF
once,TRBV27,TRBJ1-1,ASSLSQGYTEAF
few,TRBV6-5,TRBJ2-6,ASSYSVPSGANVLT
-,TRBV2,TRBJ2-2,ASSEQASGSGVGELF
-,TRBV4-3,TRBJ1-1,ASSQGRAHPEAF
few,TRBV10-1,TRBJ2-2,ASSEASRYTGELF
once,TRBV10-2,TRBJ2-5,ASSERGRETQY
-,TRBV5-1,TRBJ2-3,ASSLGTSVTDTQY
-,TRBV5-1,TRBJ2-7,ASSLFAGVGYEQY
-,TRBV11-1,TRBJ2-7,ASSFSLAGKEQY
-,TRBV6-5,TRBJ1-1,ASSYRQGYTEAF
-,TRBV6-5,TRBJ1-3,ASSYSAGDAGNTIY
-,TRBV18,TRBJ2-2,ASSPATGTSGNNGELF
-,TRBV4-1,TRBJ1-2,ASSQAHIFLYGYT
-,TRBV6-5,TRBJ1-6,ASSYSGSSYNSPLH
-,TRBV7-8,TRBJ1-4,ASSLWDRAGNEKLF
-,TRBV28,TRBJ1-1,ASSLLAGGNTEAF
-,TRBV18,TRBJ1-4,ASSRDRDEKLF
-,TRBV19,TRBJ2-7,ASSIVGQGLDSYEQY
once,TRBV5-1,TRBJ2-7,ASSPREARYEQY
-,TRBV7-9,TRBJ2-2,ASSLAPGQSSVGELF
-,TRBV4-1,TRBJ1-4,ASSLTINEKLF
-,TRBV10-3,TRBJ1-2,AISDGVGTREGYT
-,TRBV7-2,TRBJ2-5,ASSFASRGGETQY
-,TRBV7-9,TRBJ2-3,ASSSEGGTDTQY
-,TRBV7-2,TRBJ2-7,ASSLAEGGTDPYEQY
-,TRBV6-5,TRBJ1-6,ASRLLNSPLH
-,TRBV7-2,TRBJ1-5,ASGPSVNQPQH
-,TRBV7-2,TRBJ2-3,ASGWGGLDTQY
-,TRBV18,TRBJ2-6,ASSPTQGPGANVLT
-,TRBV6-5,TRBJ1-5,ATRGTSGQPQH
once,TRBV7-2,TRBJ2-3,ASSSTGTSGSDTQY
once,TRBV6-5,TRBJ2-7,ASSYSGTGAHEQY
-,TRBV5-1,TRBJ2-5,ASSPGGRETQY
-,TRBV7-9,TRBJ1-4,ASSLAIGRGGEKLF